A selection of T cell receptor beta chains follows, all from one sample in a study of shared clonotypes between healthy human individuals. Clones were sequenced by immunoSEQ multiplex PCR, and TCRdb holds only the in-frame ones, with some missing. The table includes 2 million to 2.5 million clones, over 90% detected once. Source material: naive CD4+ T cells from PBMCs. These receptors were obtained from a man aged 18 to 30 in good health. Some clones in this sample may be carry-over from other donors' samples. CDR3s include the opening cysteine and the closing phenylalanine or tryptophan. Each record gives: V gene, D gene, J gene, clone size, CDR3 protein, CDR3 DNA. A D gene is named only where the DNA matches it firmly. Some rows have no size entry. The others give once, few or many, or a class for an expanded clone.

>TRBV19|TRBD1|TRBJ2-5|NA
CASSMDRPSQETQYF
TGTGCCAGTAGTATGGACAGGCCCTCCCAAGAGACCCAGTACTTC
>TRBV5-4|NA|TRBJ2-2|NA
CASSQRTGSDTGELFF
TGTGCCAGCAGCCAGAGGACTGGCTCGGACACCGGGGAGCTGTTTTTT
>TRBV7-8|NA|TRBJ2-1|NA
CASSSYRVRGNEQFF
TGTGCCAGCAGCTCCTACAGGGTGAGGGGGAATGAGCAGTTCTTC
>TRBV11-3|TRBD1|TRBJ1-2|once
CASSRGQGPLYGYTF
TGTGCCAGCAGCCGGGGACAGGGGCCTTTATATGGCTACACCTTC
>TRBV5-1|NA|TRBJ2-3|once
CASSLKDTQYF
TGCGCCAGCAGCTTGAAGGATACGCAGTATTTT
>TRBV6-5|NA|TRBJ2-7|NA
CASSSPGVKDEQYF
TGTGCCAGCAGTTCCCCAGGGGTTAAGGACGAGCAGTACTTC
>TRBV7-8|NA|TRBJ2-3|NA
CASSRGLASLDTQYF
TGTGCCAGCAGCCGGGGACTTGCGAGTTTAGATACGCAGTATTTT
>TRBV4-3|NA|TRBJ2-7|NA
CASSQDRREQYF
TGCGCCAGCAGCCAAGATCGGAGGGAGCAGTACTTC
>TRBV11-2|TRBD2|TRBJ2-7|NA
CASSSRQTSGRVYEQYF
TGTGCCAGCAGCTCCCGACAGACTAGCGGGAGAGTCTACGAGCAGTACTTC
>TRBV5-5|NA|TRBJ1-2|once
CASSFEQGRYGYTF
TGTGCCAGCAGCTTTGAGCAGGGGAGGTATGGCTACACCTTC
>TRBV4-1|NA|TRBJ2-7|NA
CASSLLTLPFGNYEQYF
TGCGCCAGCAGCCTCCTCACCCTGCCCTTCGGGAACTACGAGCAGTACTTC
>TRBV14|NA|TRBJ2-3|NA
CASSQVPHTTQYF
TGTGCCAGCAGCCAAGTGCCCCATACTACGCAGTATTTT
>TRBV25-1|NA|TRBJ1-3|once
CASSESAGAGNTIYF
TGTGCCAGCAGTGAATCAGCGGGTGCGGGAAACACCATATATTTT
>TRBV19|NA|TRBJ1-2|NA
CASSPMTAIVSWANYGYTF
TGTGCCAGTAGTCCGATGACAGCCATCGTCTCATGGGCTAACTATGGCTACACCTTC
>TRBV10-3|NA|TRBJ2-3|NA
CAIREDYSLTDTQYF
TGTGCCATCAGAGAGGACTACTCCCTCACAGATACGCAGTATTTT
>TRBV30|NA|TRBJ2-1|NA
CAWSSGTTYNEQFF
TGTGCCTGGAGTAGCGGGACAACGTACAATGAGCAGTTCTTC
>TRBV5-4|NA|TRBJ1-2|NA
CASSSIGRARDYGYTF
TGTGCCAGCAGCTCGATAGGCAGGGCTCGGGACTATGGCTACACCTTC
>TRBV10-1|NA|TRBJ1-3|NA
CASSESRVTGNTIYF
TGCGCCAGCAGTGAGTCGAGAGTCACTGGAAACACCATATATTTT
>TRBV11-2|NA|TRBJ2-6|NA
CASSSLTRGRGTGANVLTF
TGTGCCAGCAGCTCGCTGACTAGGGGGCGAGGAACTGGGGCCAACGTCCTGACTTTC
>TRBV4-2|TRBD2|TRBJ2-4|NA
CASSPLSGVKNIQYF
TGTGCCAGCAGCCCCCTTAGCGGGGTCAAAAACATTCAGTACTTC
>TRBV7-3|TRBD2|TRBJ2-6|once
CASSPAGGPGSGANVLTF
TGTGCCAGCAGCCCCGCGGGGGGGCCGGGCTCTGGGGCCAACGTCCTGACTTTC
>TRBV7-2|NA|TRBJ1-1|NA
CASSSSSSAFF
TGTGCCAGCAGTTCCAGCTCAAGCGCTTTCTTT
>TRBV19|TRBD2|TRBJ2-6|NA
CPPGGSLGYGANVLTF
TGTCCCCCGGGGGGGAGTCTTGGCTATGGGGCCAACGTCCTGACTTTC
>TRBV2|NA|TRBJ2-5|NA
CASSEAEYQETQYF
TGTGCCAGCAGTGAGGCTGAGTACCAAGAGACCCAGTACTTC